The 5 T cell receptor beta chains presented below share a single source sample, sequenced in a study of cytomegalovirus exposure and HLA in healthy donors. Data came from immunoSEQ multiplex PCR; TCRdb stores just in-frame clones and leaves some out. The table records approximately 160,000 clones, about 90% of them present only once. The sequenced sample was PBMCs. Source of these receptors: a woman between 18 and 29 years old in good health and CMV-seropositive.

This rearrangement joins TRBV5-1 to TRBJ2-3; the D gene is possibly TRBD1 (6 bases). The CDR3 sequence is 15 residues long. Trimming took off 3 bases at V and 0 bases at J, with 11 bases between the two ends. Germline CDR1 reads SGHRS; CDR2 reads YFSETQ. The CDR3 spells CASSSQGASTDTQYF. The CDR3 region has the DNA TGCGCCAGCAGCTCACAGGGAGCTAGCACAGATACGCAGTATTTT.

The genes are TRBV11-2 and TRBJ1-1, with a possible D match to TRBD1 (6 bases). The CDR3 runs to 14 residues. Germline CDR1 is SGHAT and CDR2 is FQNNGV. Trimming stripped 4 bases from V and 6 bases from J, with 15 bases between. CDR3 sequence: CASSYSPPGAEAFF. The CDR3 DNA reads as TGTGCCAGCAGCTACTCCCCCCCAGGGGCTGAAGCTTTCTTT.

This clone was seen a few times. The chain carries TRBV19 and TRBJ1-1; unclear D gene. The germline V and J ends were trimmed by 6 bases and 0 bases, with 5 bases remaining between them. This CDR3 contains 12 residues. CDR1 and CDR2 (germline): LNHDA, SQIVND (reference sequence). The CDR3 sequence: CASRQLNTEAFF. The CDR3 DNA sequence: TGTGCCAGTAGACAGCTGAACACTGAAGCTTTCTTT. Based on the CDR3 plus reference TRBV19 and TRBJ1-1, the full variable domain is DGGITQSPKYLFRKEGQNVTLSCEQNLNHDAMYWYRQDPGQGLRLIYYSQIVNDFQKGDIAEGYSVSREKKESFPLTVTSAQKNPTAFYLCASRQLNTEAFFGQGTRLTVV.

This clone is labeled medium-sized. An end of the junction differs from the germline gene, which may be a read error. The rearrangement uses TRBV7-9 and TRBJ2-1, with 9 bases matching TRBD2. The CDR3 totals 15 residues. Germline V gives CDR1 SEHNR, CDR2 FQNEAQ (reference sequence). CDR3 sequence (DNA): TGTGCCAGCAGGTTAGCGGGGGCCGACTACAATGAGCAGTTCTTC. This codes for CASRLAGADYNEQFF.

The CDR3 DNA follows: TGCGCCAGCAGCTCCCAGGGGTACGAGCAGTACTTC. Its protein product is CASSSQGYEQYF. The rearrangement joins TRBV5-1 to TRBJ2-7, with D possibly matching TRBD1 (6 bases). Trimming stripped 3 bases from V and 4 bases from J, with 8 bases between. The CDR3 runs to 12 residues. Germline V gene data show CDR1 as SGHRS and CDR2 as YFSETQ. Combining the CDR3 with reference TRBV5-1 and TRBJ2-7 gives the whole variable domain KAGVTQTPRYLIKTRGQQVTLSCSPISGHRSVSWYQQTPGQGLQFLFEYFSETQRNKGNFPGRFSGRQFSNSRSEMNVSTLELGDSALYLCASSSQGYEQYFGPGTRLTVT.